This T cell receptor beta chain appears in the sequencing data of a study of T cells in Graves' hyperthyroidism and ophthalmopathy. With a duration under 2 months, the hyperthyroidism was newly diagnosed in patients aged 18 to 65. V lost 0 bases and J 5 bases, leaving 14 bases between the germline ends. The CDR3 covers 15 residues. Germline V gives CDR1 MNHNY, CDR2 SVGAGI (reference sequence). This clonotype was recorded many times. TCR beta CDR3 regions were amplified from RNA. Primed by the HTBI set, a first-round RT-PCR was run on the TCR CDR3. TCRdb re-derived calls from the multiplex PCR reads in MiXCR, one entry per CDR3 protein. The sample consists of 650,000 to 700,000 distinct CDR3 sequences, approximately 15% of them appearing once.

V usage is TRBV6-6 and J usage is TRBJ2-7; D perhaps matches TRBD2 (7 bases). The source of this sequence is a man aged 45 to 65 with Graves' hyperthyroidism. Material for sequencing was blood. Written as DNA, the CDR3 is TGTGCCAGCAGTTACTCGAGGGGGGGAACCAACGAGCAGTACTTC. It is translated as CASSYSRGGTNEQYF.